This record covers a single T cell receptor beta chain. The germline V gene has CDR1 KGHSH and CDR2 LQKENI. The CDR3 runs to 14 residues. Between the trimmed V and J ends, which lost 6 bases and 3 bases, there was a span of 15 bases. This sample is part of a study of immune evolution from preneoplasia to lung adenocarcinoma. Sequenced by immunoSEQ multiplex PCR; TCRdb stores in-frame clones only, minus some. The sample shows about 14,000 clones, approximately 80% of them seen only once. The TCR comes from a person aged 70 to 85 with lung adenocarcinoma. Sequenced input: FFPE minimally invasive lung adenocarcinoma tissue. The J gene is TRBJ2-7, the V gene TRBV18, with D possibly matching TRBD2 (6 bases). The DNA for the CDR3 is TGTGCCAGCTCCTCGGCGCGGGAAATCTACGAGCAGTACTTC. It encodes CASSSAREIYEQYF.